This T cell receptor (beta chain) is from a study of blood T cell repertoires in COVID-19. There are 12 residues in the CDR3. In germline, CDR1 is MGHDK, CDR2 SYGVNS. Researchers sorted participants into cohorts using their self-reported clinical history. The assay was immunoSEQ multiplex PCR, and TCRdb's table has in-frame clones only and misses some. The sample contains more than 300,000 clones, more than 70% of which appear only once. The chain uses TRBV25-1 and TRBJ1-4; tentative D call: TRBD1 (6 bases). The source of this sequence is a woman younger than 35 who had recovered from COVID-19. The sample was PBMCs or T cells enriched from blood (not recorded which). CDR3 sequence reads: CATEGGNEKLFF. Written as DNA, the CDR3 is TGTGCAACGGAGGGGGGGAATGAAAAACTGTTTTTT.